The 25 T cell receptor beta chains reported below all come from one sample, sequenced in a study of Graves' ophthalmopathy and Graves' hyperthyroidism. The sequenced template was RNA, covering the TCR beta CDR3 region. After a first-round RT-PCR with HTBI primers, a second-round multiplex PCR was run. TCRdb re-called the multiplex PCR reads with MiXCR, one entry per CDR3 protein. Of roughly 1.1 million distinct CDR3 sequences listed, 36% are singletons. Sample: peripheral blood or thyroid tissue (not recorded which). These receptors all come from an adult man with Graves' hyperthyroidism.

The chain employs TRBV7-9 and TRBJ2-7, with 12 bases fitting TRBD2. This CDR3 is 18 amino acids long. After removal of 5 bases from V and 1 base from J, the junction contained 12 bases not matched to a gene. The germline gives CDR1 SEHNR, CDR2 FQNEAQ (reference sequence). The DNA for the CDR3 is TGTGCCAGCAGCACCCGACTAGCGGGAGCTCCTGGGTCCTACGAGCAGTACTTC. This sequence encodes CASSTRLAGAPGSYEQYF.

The DNA of the CDR3 is TGTGCCAGCAGTAAAGGAGCGGGACAGGGGACACCCCTCCACTTT. The encoded protein is CASSKGAGQGTPLHF. V gene TRBV2 combines with J gene TRBJ1-6, with 10 bases fitting TRBD1. Unmatched junction bases numbered 9, after V lost 5 bases and J lost 11 bases. Germline-derived CDR1 and CDR2 are SNHLY and FYNNEI. CDR3 length: 15 amino acids.

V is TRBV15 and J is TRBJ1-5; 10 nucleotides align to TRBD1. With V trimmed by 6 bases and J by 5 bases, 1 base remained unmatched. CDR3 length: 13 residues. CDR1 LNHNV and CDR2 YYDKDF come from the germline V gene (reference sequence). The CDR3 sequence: CATRGTGDQPQHF. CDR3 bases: TGTGCCACCAGAGGGACAGGGGATCAGCCCCAGCATTTT. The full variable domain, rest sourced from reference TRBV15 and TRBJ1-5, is DAMVIQNPRYQVTQFGKPVTLSCSQTLNHNVMYWYQQKSSQAPKLLFHYYDKDFNNEADTPDNFQSRRPNTSFCFLDIRSPGLGDTAMYLCATRGTGDQPQHFGDGTRLSIL.

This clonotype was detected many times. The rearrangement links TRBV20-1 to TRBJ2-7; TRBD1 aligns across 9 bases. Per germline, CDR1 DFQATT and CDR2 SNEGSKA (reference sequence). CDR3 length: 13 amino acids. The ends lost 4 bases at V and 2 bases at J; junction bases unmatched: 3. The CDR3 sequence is CSATGTGTYEQYF. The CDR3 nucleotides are TGCAGTGCTACCGGGACAGGGACCTACGAGCAGTACTTC.

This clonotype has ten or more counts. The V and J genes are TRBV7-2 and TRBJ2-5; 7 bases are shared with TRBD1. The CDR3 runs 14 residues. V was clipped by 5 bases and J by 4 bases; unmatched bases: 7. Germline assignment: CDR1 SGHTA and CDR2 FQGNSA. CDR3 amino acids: CASSDRAGGETQYF. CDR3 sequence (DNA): TGTGCCAGCAGCGACAGGGCTGGGGGAGAGACCCAGTACTTC.

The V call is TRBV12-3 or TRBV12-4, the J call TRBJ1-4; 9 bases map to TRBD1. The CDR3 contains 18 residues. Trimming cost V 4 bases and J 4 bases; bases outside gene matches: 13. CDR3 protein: CASSSLWTGARRNEKLFF. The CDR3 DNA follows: TGTGCCAGCAGTTCCCTTTGGACAGGGGCGCGTCGTAATGAAAAACTGTTTTTT.

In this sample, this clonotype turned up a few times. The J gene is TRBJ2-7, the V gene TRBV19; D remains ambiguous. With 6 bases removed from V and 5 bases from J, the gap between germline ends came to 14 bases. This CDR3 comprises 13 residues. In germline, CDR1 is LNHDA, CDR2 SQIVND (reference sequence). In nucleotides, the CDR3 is TGTGCCAGTAGGAATGTACCGGGCGACGAGCAGTACTTC. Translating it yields CASRNVPGDEQYF. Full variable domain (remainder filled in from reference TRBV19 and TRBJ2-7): DGGITQSPKYLFRKEGQNVTLSCEQNLNHDAMYWYRQDPGQGLRLIYYSQIVNDFQKGDIAEGYSVSREKKESFPLTVTSAQKNPTAFYLCASRNVPGDEQYFGPGTRLTVT.

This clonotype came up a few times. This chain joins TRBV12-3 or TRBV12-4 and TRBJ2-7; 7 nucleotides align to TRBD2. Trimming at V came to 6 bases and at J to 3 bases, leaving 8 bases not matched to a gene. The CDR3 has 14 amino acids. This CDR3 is CASRIGLGIYEQYF. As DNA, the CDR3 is TGTGCCAGCAGAATCGGACTAGGGATCTACGAGCAGTACTTC.

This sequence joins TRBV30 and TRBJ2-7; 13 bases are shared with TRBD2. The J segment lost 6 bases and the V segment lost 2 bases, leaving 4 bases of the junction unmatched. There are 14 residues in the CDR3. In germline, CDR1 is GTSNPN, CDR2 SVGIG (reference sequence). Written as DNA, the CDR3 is TGTGCCTGGAGTCCATGGACTAGCGGGAGCGAGCAGTACTTC. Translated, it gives CAWSPWTSGSEQYF.

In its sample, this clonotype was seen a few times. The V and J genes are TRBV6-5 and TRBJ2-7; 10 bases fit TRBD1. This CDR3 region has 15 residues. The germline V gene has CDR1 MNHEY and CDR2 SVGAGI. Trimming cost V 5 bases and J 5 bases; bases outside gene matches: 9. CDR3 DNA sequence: TGTGCCAGCAGTGAAGTAGACAGGGGGCCCCACGAGCAGTACTTC. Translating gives CASSEVDRGPHEQYF.

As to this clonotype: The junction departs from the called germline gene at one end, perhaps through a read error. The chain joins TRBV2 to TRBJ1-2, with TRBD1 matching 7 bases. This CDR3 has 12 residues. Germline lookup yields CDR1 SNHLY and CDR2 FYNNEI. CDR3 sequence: CTSRGDSNGYTF. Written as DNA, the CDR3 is TGTACCAGCAGAGGGGACAGCAATGGCTACACCTTC.

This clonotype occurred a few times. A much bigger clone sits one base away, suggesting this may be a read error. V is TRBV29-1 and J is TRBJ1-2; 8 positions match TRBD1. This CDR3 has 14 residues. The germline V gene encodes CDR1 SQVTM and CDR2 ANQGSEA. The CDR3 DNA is TGCAGCGTTGGGTCGAGGACAGGGCCCTATGGCCACACCTTC. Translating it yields CSVGSRTGPYGHTF.

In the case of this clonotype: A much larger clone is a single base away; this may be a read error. In nucleotides, the CDR3 is TGTGCCAGCAGCCCAGGCAGGGGCCGGTCGGACTTC. Amino acids: CASSPGRGRSDF. The genes are TRBV7-2 and TRBJ2-5; D is perhaps TRBD1 (6 bases). CDR1 SGHTA and CDR2 FQGNSA come from the germline V gene. The CDR3 contains 12 residues.

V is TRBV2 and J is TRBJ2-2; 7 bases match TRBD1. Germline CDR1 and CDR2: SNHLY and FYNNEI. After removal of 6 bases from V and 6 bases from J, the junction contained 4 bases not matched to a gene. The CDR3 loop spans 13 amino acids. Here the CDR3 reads CASRQQGPGELFF. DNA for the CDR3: TGTGCCAGCAGGCAACAGGGGCCCGGGGAGCTGTTTTTT. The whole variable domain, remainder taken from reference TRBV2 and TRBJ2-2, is EPEVTQTPSHQVTQMGQEVILRCVPISNHLYFYWYRQILGQKVEFLVSFYNNEISEKSEIFDDQFSVERPDGSNFTLKIRSTKLEDSAMYFCASRQQGPGELFFGEGSRLTVL.

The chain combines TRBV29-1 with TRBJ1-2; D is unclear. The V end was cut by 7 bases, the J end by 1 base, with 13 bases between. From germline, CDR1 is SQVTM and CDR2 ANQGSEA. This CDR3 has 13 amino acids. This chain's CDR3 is CSATAARNYGYTF. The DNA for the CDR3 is TGCAGCGCCACCGCGGCACGTAACTATGGCTACACCTTC.

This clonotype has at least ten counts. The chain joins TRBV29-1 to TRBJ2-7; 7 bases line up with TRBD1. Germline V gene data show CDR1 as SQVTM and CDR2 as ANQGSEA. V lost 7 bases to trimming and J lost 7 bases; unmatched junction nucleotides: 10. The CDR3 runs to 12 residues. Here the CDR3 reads CSAYRGTGEQYF. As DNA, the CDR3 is TGCAGCGCATACAGGGGAACCGGTGAGCAGTACTTC.

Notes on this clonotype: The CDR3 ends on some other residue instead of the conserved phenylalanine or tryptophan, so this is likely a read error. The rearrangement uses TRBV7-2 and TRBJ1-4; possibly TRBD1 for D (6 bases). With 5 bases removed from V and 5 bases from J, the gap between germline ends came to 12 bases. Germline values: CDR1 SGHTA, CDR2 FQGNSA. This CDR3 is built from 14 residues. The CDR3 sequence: CASSRRGENEKLFC. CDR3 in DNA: TGTGCCAGCAGCCGCAGGGGAGAGAATGAAAAACTGTTTTGT.

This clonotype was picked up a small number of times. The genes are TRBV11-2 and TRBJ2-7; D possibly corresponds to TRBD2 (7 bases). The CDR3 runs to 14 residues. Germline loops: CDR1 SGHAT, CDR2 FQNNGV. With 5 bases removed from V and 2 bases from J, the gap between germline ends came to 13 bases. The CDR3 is CASSEWEGAYEQYF. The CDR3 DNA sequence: TGTGCCAGCAGCGAGTGGGAGGGGGCCTACGAGCAGTACTTC.

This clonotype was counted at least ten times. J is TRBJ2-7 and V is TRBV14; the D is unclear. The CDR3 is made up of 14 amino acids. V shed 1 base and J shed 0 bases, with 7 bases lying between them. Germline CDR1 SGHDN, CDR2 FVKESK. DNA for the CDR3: TGTGCCAGCAGCCAAGTCGCTAGCTCCTACGAGCAGTACTTC. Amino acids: CASSQVASSYEQYF.

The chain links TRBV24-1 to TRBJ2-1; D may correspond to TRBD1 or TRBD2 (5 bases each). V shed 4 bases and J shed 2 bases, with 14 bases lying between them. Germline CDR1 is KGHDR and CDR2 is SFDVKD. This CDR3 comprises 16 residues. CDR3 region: CATSDTRELAYNEQFF. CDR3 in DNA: TGTGCCACCAGTGACACCAGGGAGCTGGCCTACAATGAGCAGTTCTTC.

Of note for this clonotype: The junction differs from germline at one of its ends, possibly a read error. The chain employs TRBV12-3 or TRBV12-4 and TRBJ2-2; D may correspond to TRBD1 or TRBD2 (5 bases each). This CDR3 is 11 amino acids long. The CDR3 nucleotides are TGTGCCAGCAGTAAATTAGGGGAGCTGCTTTTT. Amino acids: CASSKLGELLF.

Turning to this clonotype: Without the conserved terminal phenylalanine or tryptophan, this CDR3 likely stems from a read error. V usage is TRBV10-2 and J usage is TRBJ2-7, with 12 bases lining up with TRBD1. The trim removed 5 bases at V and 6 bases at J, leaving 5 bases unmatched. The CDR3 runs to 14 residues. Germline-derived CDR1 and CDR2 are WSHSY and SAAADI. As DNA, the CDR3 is TGCGCCAGCAGTCGGGACAGGGGGCGAGGCGAGCAGTACTCC. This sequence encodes CASSRDRGRGEQYS.

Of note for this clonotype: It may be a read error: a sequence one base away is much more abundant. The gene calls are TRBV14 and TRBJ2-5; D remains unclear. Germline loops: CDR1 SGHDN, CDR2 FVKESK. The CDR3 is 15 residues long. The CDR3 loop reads CASSQLVQLQETKYF. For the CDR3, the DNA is TGTGCCAGCAGCCAACTCGTCCAGTTACAAGAGACCAAGTACTTC.

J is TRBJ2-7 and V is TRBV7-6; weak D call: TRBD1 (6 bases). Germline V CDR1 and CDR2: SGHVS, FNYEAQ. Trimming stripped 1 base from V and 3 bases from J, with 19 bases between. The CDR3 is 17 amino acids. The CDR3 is CASSLEGGPGQHYEQYF. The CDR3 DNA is TGTGCCAGCAGCTTAGAAGGTGGACCGGGACAACACTACGAGCAGTACTTC.

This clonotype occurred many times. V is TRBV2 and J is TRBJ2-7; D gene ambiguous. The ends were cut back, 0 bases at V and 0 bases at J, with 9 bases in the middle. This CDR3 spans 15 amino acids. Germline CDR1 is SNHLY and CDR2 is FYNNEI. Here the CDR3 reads CASSEAPGSSYEQYF. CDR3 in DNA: TGTGCCAGCAGTGAAGCGCCCGGGTCCTCCTACGAGCAGTACTTC.